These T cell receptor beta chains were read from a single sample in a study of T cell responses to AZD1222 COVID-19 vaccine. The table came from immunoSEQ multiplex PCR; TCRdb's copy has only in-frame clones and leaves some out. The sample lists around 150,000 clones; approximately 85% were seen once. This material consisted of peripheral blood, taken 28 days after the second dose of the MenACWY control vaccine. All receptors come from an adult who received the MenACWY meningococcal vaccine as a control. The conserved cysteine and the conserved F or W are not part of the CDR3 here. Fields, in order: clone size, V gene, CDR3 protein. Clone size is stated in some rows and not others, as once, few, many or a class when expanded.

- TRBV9 ASSFRQGDEQY
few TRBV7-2 ASSSRTVEQY
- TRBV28 ASSFRGSPISQPQH
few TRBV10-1 ASSEGEYTEAF
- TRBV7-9 ASSLAHSGTGGQPQH
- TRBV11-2 ASTPFIGSADYGYT
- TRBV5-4 ATRKKEGGELF
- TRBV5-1 ASSFAQGAPDGYT
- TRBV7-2 ASSLARGAGDTQY
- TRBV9 ASSLRVPGELF
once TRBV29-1 SGRDRVNTEAF
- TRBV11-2 ASSLLRGRVNNEQF
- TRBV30 AGRTGLYEQY
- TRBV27 ASSLRDSADTQY
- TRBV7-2 ASSLVGTSGEQF
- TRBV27 ASSLRWGHGANVLT
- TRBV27 ASSFGQGYGYT
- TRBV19 ASSILLGGEQF
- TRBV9 ASSRTGAGGYT
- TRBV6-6 ASSGGTSGTYEQY
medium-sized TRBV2 ASGGNVLT
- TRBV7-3 ASSLMGGPNEQF
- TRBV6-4 ATGAGHLSGNTIY
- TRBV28 ASSPGGGGLNYGYT
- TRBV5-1 ASSLAVLPYEQY
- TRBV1 TSSRNLDSGRPQETQY
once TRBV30 AWRWTDTGELF
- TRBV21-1 ASSRKGTEAF
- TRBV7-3 ASSLGLAGSADTQY
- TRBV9 ASSVALASPPPDTQY
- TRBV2 ASTDFSYEQY
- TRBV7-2 ASSLGGDRGYLNEQF
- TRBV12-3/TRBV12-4 ATDLRGTEAF
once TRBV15 ATSRVTRHEKLF
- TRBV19 ASSMPVWNTEAF
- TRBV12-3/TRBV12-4 ASSSQGTGELF
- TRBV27 ASSLTTGPFSGANVLT
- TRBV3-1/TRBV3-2 ASSRQVPQGSGNTIY
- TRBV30 AWSATRSSTDTQY
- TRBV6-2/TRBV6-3 ASSRGGSSYEQY
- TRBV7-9 ASSHHSGSSYNEQF
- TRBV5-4 ASSPGGDRGWDTQY
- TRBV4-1 ASSLGQGNTIY
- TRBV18 ASSETVLMNTEAF
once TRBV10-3 AIGGSDEQF
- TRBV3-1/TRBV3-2 ASSHGGGAQPQH